The following is a TCR beta chain sequence with its context. The CDR3 sequence is 12 residues long. V was shortened by 5 bases and J by 0 bases, with 8 bases between the two germline ends. CDR1 and CDR2 from the germline V gene are SQVTM and ANQGSEA. The data were taken from a study of identical twins. Unique molecular identifiers were in the cDNA, with template-switch universal primer binding. Each CDR3 protein is one row after TCRdb ran MiXCR on the 5' RACE reads. The repertoire includes around 570,000 distinct CDR3 sequences, more than 9% of them detected once, and roughly 3% sits in the top ten. This sample was shared with a second study, whose subject was yellow fever vaccine responses in identical twins.

Input material: PBMCs. The chain employs TRBV29-1 and TRBJ2-7, with D unresolved. The TCR comes from a woman aged 18 to 35 in good health. In DNA form, the CDR3 reads TGCAGCGTTTCCCAGGTCTCCTACGAGCAGTACTTC. Its translation: CSVSQVSYEQYF.